What follows are 8 T cell receptor beta chains derived from one specimen sequenced in a study of cytomegalovirus exposure and HLA in healthy donors. The PCR employed 60 Vbeta primers together with 13 Jbeta primers. The repertoire was sequenced with immunoSEQ multiplex PCR; TCRdb's copy has only in-frame clones and lacks some. The table has approximately 150,000 clones, about four fifths seen once. Sequencing was done on a sample of PBMCs. These TCRs come from a woman between 50 and 59 years old in good health and CMV-seronegative.

The rearrangement joins TRBV28 to TRBJ2-1; tentative D call: TRBD2 (6 bases). This CDR3 has 15 residues. The V end was cut by 8 bases, the J end by 5 bases, with 19 bases between. The germline V gene has CDR1 MDHEN and CDR2 SYDVKM. The CDR3 DNA reads TGTGCCAGCTCTCCATCCGGGAGCGAGGACAATGAGCAGTTCTTC. It specifies CASSPSGSEDNEQFF.

The chain combines TRBV2 with TRBJ1-1, with 7 nucleotides matching TRBD1. The germline V gene encodes CDR1 SNHLY and CDR2 FYNNEI. The CDR3 runs 14 residues. V was pared by 6 bases and J by 3 bases, with 7 bases of the junction left unmatched. The CDR3 protein is CASRGDSVYTEAFF. The CDR3 DNA sequence: TGTGCCAGCAGGGGGGACAGCGTTTACACTGAAGCTTTCTTT.

The rearrangement joins TRBV9 to TRBJ1-2, with TRBD1 matching over 10 bases. V was clipped by 0 bases and J by 0 bases; unmatched bases: 17. Germline CDR1 is SGDLS and CDR2 is YYNGEE. The CDR3 sequence is 21 residues long. CDR3 in DNA: TGTGCCAGCAGCGTAGCCCGGGACAGGGGACAACAGGGGATCGCTAACTATGGCTACACCTTC. The encoded protein is CASSVARDRGQQGIANYGYTF.

This clone occurred a few times. The chain is built from TRBV7-2 and TRBJ2-2; D unclear. Germline assignment: CDR1 SGHTA and CDR2 FQGNSA. The V end was cut by 1 base, the J end by 3 bases, with 9 bases between. The CDR3 extends over 15 amino acids. CDR3 nucleotide sequence: TGTGCCAGCAGCTTAGAAAATATTTACACCGGGGAGCTGTTTTTT. Its protein is CASSLENIYTGELFF.

This clone was found a few times. The chain links TRBV25-1 to TRBJ1-2; 8 nucleotides agree with TRBD1. Germline CDR1 reads MGHDK; CDR2 reads SYGVNS. This CDR3 has 12 amino acids. The CDR3 DNA sequence: TGTGTGATGGACAGGGCTAACTATGGCTACACCTTC. Protein product: CVMDRANYGYTF.

This clone was counted a few times. The chain uses TRBV2 and TRBJ1-1; D is possibly TRBD1 (5 bases). The CDR3 covers 15 residues. Germline V gene data show CDR1 as SNHLY and CDR2 as FYNNEI. V lost 2 bases and J 4 bases, leaving 14 bases between the germline ends. CDR3 in DNA: TGTGCCAGCAGTGAAACAGGCGGGCGGGGCACTGAAGCTTTCTTT. Translation: CASSETGGRGTEAFF.

The chain recombines TRBV27 with TRBJ1-1; D ambiguous. With 5 bases removed from V and 5 bases from J, the gap between germline ends came to 27 bases. CDR3 length equals 18 residues. Per germline, CDR1 MNHEY and CDR2 SMNVEV (reference sequence). The CDR3 DNA reads as TGTGCCAGCAGTCCGATACTTTCCTATGGGAGGAGAAATACTGAAGCTTTCTTT. It yields the protein CASSPILSYGRRNTEAFF.

The chain carries TRBV30 and TRBJ1-5; D unclear. The CDR3 length is 13 residues. Trimming pared 2 bases from V and 5 bases from J, leaving 10 bases between. The germline gives CDR1 GTSNPN, CDR2 SVGIG (reference sequence). Here the CDR3 DNA reads TGTGCCTGGAGTCCGTCGCCGGATCAGCCCCAGCATTTT. Protein: CAWSPSPDQPQHF.